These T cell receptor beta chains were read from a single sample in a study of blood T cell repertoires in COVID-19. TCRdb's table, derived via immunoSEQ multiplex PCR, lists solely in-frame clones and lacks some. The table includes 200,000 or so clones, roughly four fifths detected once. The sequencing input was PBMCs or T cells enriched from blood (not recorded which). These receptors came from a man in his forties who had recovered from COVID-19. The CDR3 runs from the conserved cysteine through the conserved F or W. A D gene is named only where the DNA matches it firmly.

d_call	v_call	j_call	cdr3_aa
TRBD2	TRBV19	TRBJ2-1	CASSMRASGINNEQFF
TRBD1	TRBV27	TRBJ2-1	CASIPGQGAYNEQFF
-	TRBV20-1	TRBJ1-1	CSASAGNTEAFF
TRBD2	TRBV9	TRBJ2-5	CASSPRLAGGLETQYF
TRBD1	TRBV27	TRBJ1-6	CASSLSGTGNSPLHF
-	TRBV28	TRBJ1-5	CASRGNNQPQHF
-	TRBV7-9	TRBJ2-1	CASSLAVRADNEQFF
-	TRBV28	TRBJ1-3	CATAVFNSGNTIYF
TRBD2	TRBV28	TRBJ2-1	CASRLASYNEQFF
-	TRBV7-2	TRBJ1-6	CASSLARGLNSPLHF
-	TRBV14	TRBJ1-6	CASSHRDNNSPLHF
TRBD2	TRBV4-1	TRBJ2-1	CASSQGMRGGPNEQFF